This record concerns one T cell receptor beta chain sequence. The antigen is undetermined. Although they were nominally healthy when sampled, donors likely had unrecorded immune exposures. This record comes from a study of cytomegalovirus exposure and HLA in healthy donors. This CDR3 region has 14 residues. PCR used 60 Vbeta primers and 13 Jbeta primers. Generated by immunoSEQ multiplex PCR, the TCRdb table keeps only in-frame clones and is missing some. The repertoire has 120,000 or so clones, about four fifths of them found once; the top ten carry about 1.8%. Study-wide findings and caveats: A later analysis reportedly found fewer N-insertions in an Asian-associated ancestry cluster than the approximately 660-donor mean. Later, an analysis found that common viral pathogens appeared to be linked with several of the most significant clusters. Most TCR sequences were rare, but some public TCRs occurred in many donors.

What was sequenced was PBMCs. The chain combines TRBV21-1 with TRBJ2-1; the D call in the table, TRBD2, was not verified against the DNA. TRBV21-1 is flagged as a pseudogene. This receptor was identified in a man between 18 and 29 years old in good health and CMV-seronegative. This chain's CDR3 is CASSSVKPYNEQFF. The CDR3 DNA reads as TGTGCCAGCAGCAGTGTGAAGCCCTACAATGAGCAGTTCTTC.